The 20 T cell receptor beta chains listed next were all sequenced from one sample in a study of T cell repertoires in cytomegalovirus infection. From the reads, TCRdb called clonotypes with MiXCR, one entry per CDR3 protein. The sample lists around 750,000 distinct CDR3 sequences, 32% seen once, with around an eighth in the top ten. The antigens for these receptors are not known. This material consisted of cultured CD8+ T cells from PBMCs, taken from culture after CMV antigen stimulation. These receptors were obtained from a human donor in good health (CMV status not recorded). Some clones in this sample may be carry-over from other donors' samples.

CDR3 nucleotide sequence: TGTGCCAGCAGCTTAACGGAGAGCGGGGGGGCGCTTTCGGAGCTGTTTTTT. As protein: CASSLTESGGALSELFF. This chain links TRBV7-6 with TRBJ2-2; TRBD2 matches 10 bases. This CDR3 is built from 17 residues. Unmatched junction bases numbered 13, after V lost 2 bases and J lost 10 bases. Germline assignment: CDR1 SGHVS and CDR2 FNYEAQ.

Concerning this clonotype itself: A much bigger clone sits one base away, suggesting this may be a read error. V usage is TRBV7-8 and J usage is TRBJ2-7, with D perhaps TRBD1 (6 bases). The CDR3 runs 15 residues. V dropped 7 bases and J dropped 4 bases, with 20 bases sitting between them. Germline V gene data show CDR1 as SGHVS and CDR2 as FQNEAQ. The CDR3 sequence: CASNPTLGATYEQYF. The CDR3 nucleotides are TGTGCCAGCAACCCTACGCTGGGGGCGACGTACGAGCAGTACTTC. The full variable domain, its missing parts supplied by reference TRBV7-8 and TRBJ2-7, is GAGVSQSPRYKVAKRGQDVALRCDPISGHVSLFWYQQALGQGPEFLTYFQNEAQLDKSGLPSDRFFAERPEGSVSTLKIQRTQQEDSAVYLCASNPTLGATYEQYFGPGTRLTVT.

CDR3 DNA: TGTGCCAGCAGAGAGGGAACCTCTGAAGCTTTCTTT. This sequence encodes CASREGTSEAFF. This chain links TRBV7-9 with TRBJ1-1; D remains ambiguous. The CDR3 is 12 amino acids. The germline CDR1 and CDR2 sequences are SEHNR and FQNEAQ (reference sequence). Trimming left V 6 bases short and J 6 bases short, with 11 bases between.

The chain employs TRBV5-1 and TRBJ1-1; D not certain. The germline gives CDR1 SGHRS, CDR2 YFSETQ. The V gene lost 2 bases and the J gene lost 2 bases, with 13 bases spanning the gap. The CDR3 loop spans 15 amino acids. This CDR3 reads CASSFGPIENTEAFF. The CDR3 bases are TGCGCCAGCAGCTTTGGGCCGATAGAAAACACTGAAGCTTTCTTT.

The chain recombines TRBV19 with TRBJ1-2; no reliable D call. The V gene's germline CDR1 is LNHDA and CDR2 SQIVND (reference sequence). The CDR3 is 13 residues long. Deletions cut 1 base from V and 8 bases from J, with 11 bases between. CDR3 protein: CASSIGATTGYTF. DNA for the CDR3: TGTGCCAGTAGTATAGGGGCGACGACCGGCTACACCTTC.

CDR3: CASNHPLRKNTEAFF. CDR3 bases: TGTGCCAGCAACCATCCGCTGAGGAAGAACACTGAAGCTTTCTTT. The rearrangement uses TRBV3-1 and TRBJ1-1; D uncertain. The CDR3 runs 15 residues. Germline lookup yields CDR1 LGHDT and CDR2 YNNKEL (reference sequence). V was pared by 7 bases and J by 1 base, with 16 bases between.

On this clonotype itself: A single base is all that separates this from a far larger clone, so a read error is likely. The rearrangement links TRBV7-6 to TRBJ1-2, with D perhaps TRBD1 (5 bases). The CDR3 runs to 13 residues. CDR1 and CDR2 (germline): SGHVS, FNYEAQ. The CDR3 sequence: CVSSLGGGYGYTF. The CDR3 DNA is TGTGTCAGCAGCTTAGGTGGGGGCTATGGCTACACCTTC. Variable domain in full (rest from reference TRBV7-6 and TRBJ1-2): GAGVSQSPRYKVTKRGQDVALRCDPISGHVSLYWYRQALGQGPEFLTYFNYEAQQDKSGLPNDRFSAERPEGSISTLTIQRTEQRDSAMYRCVSSLGGGYGYTFGSGTRLTVV.

This clonotype came up a few times. The chain recombines TRBV6-5 with TRBJ2-3; D is unresolved. Per germline, CDR1 MNHEY and CDR2 SVGAGI. The CDR3 runs to 14 residues. V shed 2 bases and J shed 3 bases, with 9 bases lying between them. The CDR3 nucleotides are TGTGCCAGCAGTTACCGGTTCGTAACAGATACGCAGTATTTT. Amino acids: CASSYRFVTDTQYF.

This chain connects TRBV11-1 to TRBJ2-5; tentatively, D is TRBD1 (6 bases). The germline CDR1 and CDR2 sequences are SGHAT and FQDESV (reference sequence). Deletions cut 0 bases from V and 1 base from J, with 21 bases between. This CDR3 comprises 19 residues. The CDR3 DNA sequence: TGTGCCAGCAGCTTAGCGGACCGTTATGGACAGACTCTCCAAGAGACCCAGTACTTC. Translated, it gives CASSLADRYGQTLQETQYF. Full variable domain (remainder filled in from reference TRBV11-1 and TRBJ2-5): EAEVAQSPRYKITEKSQAVAFWCDPISGHATLYWYRQILGQGPELLVQFQDESVVDDSQLPKDRFSAERLKGVDSTLKIQPAELGDSAMYLCASSLADRYGQTLQETQYFGPGTRLLVL.

This clonotype was seen a handful of times. V usage is TRBV6-2 or TRBV6-3 and J usage is TRBJ1-5, with D unresolved. The V and J ends lost 3 bases and 6 bases respectively, with 15 bases between them. The CDR3 contains 15 residues. Germline CDR1 and CDR2: MNHEY and SVGEGT. The CDR3 loop reads CASSYLSRTVQPQHF. CDR3 DNA sequence: TGTGCCAGCAGTTATCTTTCTAGGACGGTTCAGCCCCAGCATTTT.

The rearrangement uses TRBV27 and TRBJ1-1; a weak D match, TRBD1 (5 bases). The ends were cut back, 6 bases at V and 1 base at J, with 9 bases in the middle. CDR3 length equals 13 residues. Germline lookup yields CDR1 MNHEY and CDR2 SMNVEV (reference sequence). CDR3 loop: CASSRDANTEAFF. The CDR3 nucleotides are TGTGCCAGCAGCCGGGACGCGAACACTGAAGCTTTCTTT.

The table lists this clonotype with many counts. This chain connects TRBV7-8 to TRBJ2-1; D is uncertain. Germline CDR1 reads SGHVS; CDR2 reads FQNEAQ. Trimming took off 2 bases at V and 6 bases at J, with 5 bases between the two ends. The length of the CDR3 is 12 residues. DNA for the CDR3: TGTGCCAGCAGCTTACTCCCCAATGAGCAGTTCTTC. Protein sequence: CASSLLPNEQFF.

The rearrangement joins TRBV3-1 to TRBJ2-1; TRBD1 or TRBD2 may be the D gene (5 bases each). In germline, CDR1 is LGHDT, CDR2 YNNKEL (reference sequence). This CDR3 is built from 13 residues. V was cut by 4 bases and J by 7 bases, with 11 bases left in between. The CDR3 region has the DNA TGTGCCAGCAGCCGCCCGGGACCAAATGAGCAGTTCTTC. Its translation: CASSRPGPNEQFF.

The genes are TRBV7-6 and TRBJ1-4, with D unresolved. The CDR3 extends over 16 amino acids. With 3 bases removed from V and 1 base from J, the gap between germline ends came to 12 bases. Germline V gene sequence: CDR1 SGHVS, CDR2 FNYEAQ. The CDR3 sequence: CASSFMELETNEKLFF. The CDR3 DNA reads TGTGCCAGCAGCTTCATGGAGTTGGAAACTAATGAAAAACTGTTTTTT.

This clonotype was counted only a few times. In nucleotides, the CDR3 is TGTGCCAGCAGTTTTGAGATGGAAAATCAGCCCCAGCATTTT. Its translation: CASSFEMENQPQHF. This chain uses TRBV12-3 or TRBV12-4 with TRBJ1-5; D gene uncertain. Deletions cut 3 bases from V and 4 bases from J, with 10 bases between. The CDR3 covers 14 residues.

V is TRBV5-8 and J is TRBJ2-2; D is unclear. This CDR3 region has 15 residues. Trimming removed 1 base from V and 0 bases from J, with 7 bases in between. Germline CDR1 reads SGHTS; CDR2 reads YDEGEE. CDR3 bases: TGTGCCAGCAGCTTGTTTCTCGCGAACACCGGGGAGCTGTTTTTT. It translates to CASSLFLANTGELFF.

The CDR3 nucleotides are TGTGCCAGTAGGTCGGATACCCCTACCTACAATGAGCAGTTCTTC. Protein sequence: CASRSDTPTYNEQFF. V is TRBV2 and J is TRBJ2-1; no clear D gene. There are 15 residues in the CDR3. Trimming took 9 bases from V and 2 from J, leaving 17 bases between them. In germline, CDR1 is SNHLY, CDR2 FYNNEI. Full variable domain (remainder filled in from reference TRBV2 and TRBJ2-1): EPEVTQTPSHQVTQMGQEVILRCVPISNHLYFYWYRQILGQKVEFLVSFYNNEISEKSEIFDDQFSVERPDGSNFTLKIRSTKLEDSAMYFCASRSDTPTYNEQFFGPGTRLTVL.

The chain employs TRBV10-3 and TRBJ1-5, with TRBD1 matching over 7 bases. V was clipped by 6 bases and J by 6 bases; unmatched bases: 2. The CDR3 spans 12 residues. The V gene's germline CDR1 is ENHRY and CDR2 SYGVKD. CDR3 DNA sequence: TGTGCCATCAGCCAGGGGGGTCAGCCCCAGCATTTT. Translating gives CAISQGGQPQHF.

This clonotype has a handful of counts. The chain recombines TRBV7-6 with TRBJ2-1, with 16 positions matching TRBD2. This CDR3 is built from 17 residues. Germline-derived CDR1 and CDR2 are SGHVS and FNYEAQ. V lost 3 bases, J lost 8 bases, and 7 bases stayed unmatched. In nucleotides, the CDR3 is TGTGCCAGCAGCTTGGAGGGACTAGCGGGGGGGTTTCATGAGCAGTTCTTC. Amino acids: CASSLEGLAGGFHEQFF.

This clonotype was seen a handful of times. The chain joins TRBV6-2 or TRBV6-3 to TRBJ2-7; D may be TRBD2 (7 bases). The CDR3 has 14 residues. Trimming took off 4 bases at V and 4 bases at J, with 14 bases between the two ends. Germline V CDR1 and CDR2: MNHEY, SVGEGT. CDR3 nucleotide sequence: TGTGCCAGCAGTTGGGGCGGGGGCCGTTACGAGCAGTACGTC. Amino acids: CASSWGGGRYEQYV.